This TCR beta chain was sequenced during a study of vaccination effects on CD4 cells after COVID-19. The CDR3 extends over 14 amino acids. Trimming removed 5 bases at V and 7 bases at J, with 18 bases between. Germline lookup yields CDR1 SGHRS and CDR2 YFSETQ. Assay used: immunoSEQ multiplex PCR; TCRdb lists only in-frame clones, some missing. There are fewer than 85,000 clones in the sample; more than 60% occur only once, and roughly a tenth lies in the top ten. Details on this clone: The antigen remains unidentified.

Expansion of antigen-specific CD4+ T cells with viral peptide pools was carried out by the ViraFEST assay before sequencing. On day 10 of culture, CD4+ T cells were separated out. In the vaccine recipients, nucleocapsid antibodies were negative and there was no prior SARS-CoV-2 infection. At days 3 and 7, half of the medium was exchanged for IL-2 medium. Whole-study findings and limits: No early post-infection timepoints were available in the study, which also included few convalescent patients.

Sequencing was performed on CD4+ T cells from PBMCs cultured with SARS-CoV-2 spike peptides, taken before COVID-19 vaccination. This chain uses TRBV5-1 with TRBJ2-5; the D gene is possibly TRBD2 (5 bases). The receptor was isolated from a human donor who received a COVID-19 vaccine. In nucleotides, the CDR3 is TGCGCCAGCAGTTTAGGACTGGTCCCAGGGACCCAGTACTTC. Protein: CASSLGLVPGTQYF.